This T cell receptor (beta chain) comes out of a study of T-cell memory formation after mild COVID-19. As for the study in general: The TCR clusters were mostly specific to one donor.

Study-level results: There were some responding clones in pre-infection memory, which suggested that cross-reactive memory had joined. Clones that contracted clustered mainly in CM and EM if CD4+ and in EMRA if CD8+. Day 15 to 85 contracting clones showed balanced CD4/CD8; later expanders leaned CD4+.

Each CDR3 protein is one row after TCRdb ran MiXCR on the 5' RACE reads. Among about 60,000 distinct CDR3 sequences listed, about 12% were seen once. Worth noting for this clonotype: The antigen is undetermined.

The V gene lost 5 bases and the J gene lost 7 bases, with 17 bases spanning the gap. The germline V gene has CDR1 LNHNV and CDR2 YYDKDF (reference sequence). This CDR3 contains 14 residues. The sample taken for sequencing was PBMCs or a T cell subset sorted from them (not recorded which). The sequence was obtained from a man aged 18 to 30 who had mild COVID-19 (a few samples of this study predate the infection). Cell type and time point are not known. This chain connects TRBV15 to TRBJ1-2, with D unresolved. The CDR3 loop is CATSDINGDGGYTF. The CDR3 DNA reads TGTGCCACCAGCGATATTAACGGGGATGGTGGCTACACCTTC.